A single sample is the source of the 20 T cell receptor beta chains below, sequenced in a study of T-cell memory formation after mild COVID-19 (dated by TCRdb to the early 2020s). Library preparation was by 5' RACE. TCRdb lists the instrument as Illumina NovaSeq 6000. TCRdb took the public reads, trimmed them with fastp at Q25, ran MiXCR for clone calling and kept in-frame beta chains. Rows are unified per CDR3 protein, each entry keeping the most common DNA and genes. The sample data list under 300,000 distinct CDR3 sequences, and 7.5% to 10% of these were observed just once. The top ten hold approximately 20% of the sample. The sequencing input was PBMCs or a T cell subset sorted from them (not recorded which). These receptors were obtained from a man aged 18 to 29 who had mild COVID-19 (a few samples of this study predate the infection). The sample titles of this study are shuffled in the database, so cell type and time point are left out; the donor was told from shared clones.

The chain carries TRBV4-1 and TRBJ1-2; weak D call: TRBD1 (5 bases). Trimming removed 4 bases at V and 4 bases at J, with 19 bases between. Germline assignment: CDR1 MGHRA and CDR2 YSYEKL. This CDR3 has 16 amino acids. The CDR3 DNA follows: TGCGCCAGCAGCCCCCTGGGGGGTCCAGGACGCTATGGCTACACCTTC. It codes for CASSPLGGPGRYGYTF.

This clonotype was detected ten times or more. The CDR3 bases are TGTGCCAGCTCACCACCCTACGAGCAGTACGTC. It is translated as CASSPPYEQYV. The chain has TRBV18 and TRBJ2-7, with no clear D. Germline-derived CDR1 and CDR2 are KGHSH and LQKENI. The CDR3 is 11 amino acids. Trimming left V 0 bases short and J 3 bases short, with 0 bases between.

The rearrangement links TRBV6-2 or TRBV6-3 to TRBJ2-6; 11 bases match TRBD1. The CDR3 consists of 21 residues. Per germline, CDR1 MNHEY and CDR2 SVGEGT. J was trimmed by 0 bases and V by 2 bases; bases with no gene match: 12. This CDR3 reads CASSYRTGGVYKISGANVLTF. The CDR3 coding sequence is TGTGCCAGCAGTTACAGGACAGGGGGCGTCTATAAAATCTCTGGGGCCAACGTCCTGACTTTC.

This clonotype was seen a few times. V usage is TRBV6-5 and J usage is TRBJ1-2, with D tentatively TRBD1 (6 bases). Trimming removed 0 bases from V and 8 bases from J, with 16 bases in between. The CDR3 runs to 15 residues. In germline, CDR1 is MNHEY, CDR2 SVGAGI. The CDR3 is CASSYSPRGHGGYTF. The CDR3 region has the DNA TGTGCCAGCAGTTACTCGCCTCGGGGGCATGGAGGCTACACCTTC.

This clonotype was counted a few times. The CDR3 nucleotides read TGTGCCAGCAGCTTAGCGCCTGGGACTTCATACGAGCAGTACTTC. It yields the protein CASSLAPGTSYEQYF. The V call is TRBV7-2, the J call TRBJ2-7, with a tentative D call TRBD2 (6 bases). Between the trimmed V and J ends, which lost 0 bases and 4 bases, there was a span of 13 bases. The germline gives CDR1 SGHTA, CDR2 FQGNSA. This CDR3 spans 15 amino acids.

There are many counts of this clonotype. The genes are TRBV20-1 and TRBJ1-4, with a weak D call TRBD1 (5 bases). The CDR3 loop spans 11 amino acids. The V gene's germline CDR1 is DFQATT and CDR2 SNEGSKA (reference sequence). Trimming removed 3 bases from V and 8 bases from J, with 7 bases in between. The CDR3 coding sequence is TGCAGTGCTAGGAACAGGGAAAAACTGTTTTTT. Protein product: CSARNREKLFF.

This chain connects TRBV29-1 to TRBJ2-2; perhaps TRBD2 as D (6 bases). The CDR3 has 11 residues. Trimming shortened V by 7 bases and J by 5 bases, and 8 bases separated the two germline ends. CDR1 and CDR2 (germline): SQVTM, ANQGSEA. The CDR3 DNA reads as TGCAGCGGGAGGGTGACCGGGGAGCTGTTTTTT. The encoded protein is CSGRVTGELFF.

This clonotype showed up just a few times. The CDR3 is CASSLMASKETQYF. DNA for the CDR3: TGTGCCAGCAGCTTAATGGCCAGTAAGGAGACCCAGTACTTC. The chain employs TRBV7-3 and TRBJ2-5; D gene unclear. V was clipped by 1 base and J by 5 bases, with 11 bases between them. The germline CDR1 and CDR2 sequences are SGHTA and FQGTGA. This CDR3 has 14 amino acids. The variable domain in full, with the rest retrieved from reference TRBV7-3 and TRBJ2-5, is GAGVSQTPSNKVTEKGKYVELRCDPISGHTALYWYRQSLGQGPEFLIYFQGTGAADDSGLPNDRFFAVRPEGSVSTLKIQRTERGDSAVYLCASSLMASKETQYFGPGTRLLVL.

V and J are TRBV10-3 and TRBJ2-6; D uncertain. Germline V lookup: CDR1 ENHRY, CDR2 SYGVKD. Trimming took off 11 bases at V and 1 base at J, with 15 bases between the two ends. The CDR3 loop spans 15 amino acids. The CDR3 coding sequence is TGTGCCGCGGATCCGAAGGGATCTGGGGCCAACGTCCTGACTTTC. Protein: CAADPKGSGANVLTF.

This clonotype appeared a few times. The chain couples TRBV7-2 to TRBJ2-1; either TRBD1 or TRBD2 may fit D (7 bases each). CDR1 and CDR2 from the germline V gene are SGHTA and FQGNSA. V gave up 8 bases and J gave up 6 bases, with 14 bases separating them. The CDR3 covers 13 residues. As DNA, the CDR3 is TGTGCCAGCCTCCAGGGGGGGGGCAATGAGCAGTTCTTC. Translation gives CASLQGGGNEQFF.

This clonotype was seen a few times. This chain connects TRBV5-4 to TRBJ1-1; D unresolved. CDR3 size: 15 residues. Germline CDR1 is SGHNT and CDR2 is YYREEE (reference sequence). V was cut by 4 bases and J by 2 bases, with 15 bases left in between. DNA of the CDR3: TGTGCCAGCAGCCGTGGGTTCCTGGACAACACTGAAGCTTTCTTT. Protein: CASSRGFLDNTEAFF. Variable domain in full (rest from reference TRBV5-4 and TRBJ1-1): ETGVTQSPTHLIKTRGQQVTLRCSSQSGHNTVSWYQQALGQGPQFIFQYYREEENGRGNFPPRFSGLQFPNYSSELNVNALELDDSALYLCASSRGFLDNTEAFFGQGTRLTVV.

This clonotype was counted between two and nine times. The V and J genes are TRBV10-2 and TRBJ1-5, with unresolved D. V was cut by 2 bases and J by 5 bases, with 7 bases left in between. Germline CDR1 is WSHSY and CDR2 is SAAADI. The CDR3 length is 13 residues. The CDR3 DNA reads TGCGCCAGCAGTGAGGCCAGCTATCAGCCCCAGCATTTT. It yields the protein CASSEASYQPQHF.

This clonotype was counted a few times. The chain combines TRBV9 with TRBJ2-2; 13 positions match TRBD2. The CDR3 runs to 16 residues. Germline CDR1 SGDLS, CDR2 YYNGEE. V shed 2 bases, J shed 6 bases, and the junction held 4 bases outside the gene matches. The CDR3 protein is CASSVALAGGPGELFF. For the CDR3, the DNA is TGTGCCAGCAGCGTCGCACTAGCGGGGGGGCCCGGGGAGCTGTTTTTT.

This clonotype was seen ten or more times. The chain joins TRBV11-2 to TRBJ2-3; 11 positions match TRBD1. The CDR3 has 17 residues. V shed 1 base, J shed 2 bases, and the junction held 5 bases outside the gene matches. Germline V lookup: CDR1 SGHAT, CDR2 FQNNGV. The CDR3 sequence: CASSLGGGQGATDTQYF. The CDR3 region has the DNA TGTGCCAGCAGCTTAGGGGGTGGACAGGGGGCCACAGATACGCAGTATTTT. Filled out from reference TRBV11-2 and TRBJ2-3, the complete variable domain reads EAGVAQSPRYKIIEKRQSVAFWCNPISGHATLYWYQQILGQGPKLLIQFQNNGVVDDSQLPKDRFSAERLKGVDSTLKIQPAKLEDSAVYLCASSLGGGQGATDTQYFGPGTRLTVL.

The CDR3 region is CSVEQRVTEAFF. CDR3 DNA: TGCAGCGTTGAACAGCGAGTCACTGAAGCTTTCTTT. V is TRBV29-1 and J is TRBJ1-1; D call uncertain. Per the germline V gene, CDR1 is SQVTM and CDR2 is ANQGSEA. V lost 2 bases and J 4 bases, leaving 8 bases between the germline ends. The CDR3 has 12 amino acids. The variable domain in full, with the rest retrieved from reference TRBV29-1 and TRBJ1-1, is SAVISQKPSRDICQRGTSLTIQCQVDSQVTMMFWYRQQPGQSLTLIATANQGSEATYESGFVIDKFPISRPNLTFSTLTVSNMSPEDSSIYLCSVEQRVTEAFFGQGTRLTVV.

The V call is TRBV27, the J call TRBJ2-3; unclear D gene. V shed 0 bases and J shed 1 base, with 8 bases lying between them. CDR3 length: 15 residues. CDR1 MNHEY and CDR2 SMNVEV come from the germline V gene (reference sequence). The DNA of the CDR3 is TGTGCCAGCAGTTTATCTTACCAGGGCACAGATACGCAGTATTTT. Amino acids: CASSLSYQGTDTQYF.

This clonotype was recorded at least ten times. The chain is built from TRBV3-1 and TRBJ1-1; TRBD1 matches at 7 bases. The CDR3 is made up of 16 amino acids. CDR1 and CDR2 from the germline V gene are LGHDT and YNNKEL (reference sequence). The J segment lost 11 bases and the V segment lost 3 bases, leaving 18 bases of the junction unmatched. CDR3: CASSQWGQTTNTWAFF. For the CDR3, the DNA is TGTGCCAGCAGCCAGTGGGGACAGACAACCAACACTTGGGCTTTCTTT. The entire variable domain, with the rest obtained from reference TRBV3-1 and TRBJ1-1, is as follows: DTAVSQTPKYLVTQMGNDKSIKCEQNLGHDTMYWYKQDSKKFLKIMFSYNNKELIINETVPNRFSPKSPDKAHLNLHINSLELGDSAVYFCASSQWGQTTNTWAFFGQGTRLTVV.

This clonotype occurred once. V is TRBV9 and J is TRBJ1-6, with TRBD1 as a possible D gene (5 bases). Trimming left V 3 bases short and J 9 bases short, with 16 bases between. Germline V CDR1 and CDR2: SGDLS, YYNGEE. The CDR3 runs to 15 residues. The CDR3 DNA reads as TGTGCCAGCAGCGCTTTGGAGGGACGGCGTTCACCCCTCCACTTT. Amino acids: CASSALEGRRSPLHF.

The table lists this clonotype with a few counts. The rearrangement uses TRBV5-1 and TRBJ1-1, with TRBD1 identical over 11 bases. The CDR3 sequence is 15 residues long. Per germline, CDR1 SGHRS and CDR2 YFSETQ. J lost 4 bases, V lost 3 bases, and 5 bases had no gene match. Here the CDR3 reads CASSWTGGDGTEAFF. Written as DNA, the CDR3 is TGCGCCAGCAGCTGGACAGGGGGCGACGGCACTGAAGCTTTCTTT.

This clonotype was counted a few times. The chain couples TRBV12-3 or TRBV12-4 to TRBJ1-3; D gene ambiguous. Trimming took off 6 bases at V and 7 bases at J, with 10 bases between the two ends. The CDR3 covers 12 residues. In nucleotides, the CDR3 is TGTGCCAGCAGCCGACCACGTAACACCATATATTTT. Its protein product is CASSRPRNTIYF.